Shown below are 4 T cell receptor beta chains from a single sample sequenced in a study of blood T cell repertoires in COVID-19. Sequencing was performed with immunoSEQ multiplex PCR; in TCRdb, only in-frame clones are kept and a portion is missing. This table has about 230,000 clones, around 92% appearing once. The specimen was PBMCs or T cells enriched from blood (not recorded which). The receptors come from a woman in her thirties with acute COVID-19.

This clone was observed a single time. The gene calls are TRBV7-3 and TRBJ2-1; D may be TRBD2 (7 bases). Germline CDR1 and CDR2: SGHTA and FQGTGA. Trimming cost V 3 bases and J 8 bases, with 17 bases left between them. This CDR3 is 15 amino acids long. The CDR3 here is CASSFHRGGADEQFF. Written as DNA, the CDR3 is TGTGCCAGCAGCTTCCACCGAGGGGGGGCCGATGAGCAGTTCTTC.

V gene TRBV30 combines with J gene TRBJ1-4, with a possible D match to TRBD1 (6 bases). This CDR3 is 15 amino acids long. The V and J ends lost 4 bases and 8 bases respectively, with 20 bases between them. The germline V gene has CDR1 GTSNPN and CDR2 SVGIG (reference sequence). The CDR3 loop is CAWMALGGRGEKLFF. The DNA of the CDR3 is TGTGCCTGGATGGCCCTCGGGGGGCGCGGAGAAAAACTGTTTTTT.

V usage is TRBV7-9 and J usage is TRBJ1-5; no reliable D call. V was pared by 5 bases and J by 1 base, with 9 bases between. Looked up from germline, CDR1 is SEHNR and CDR2 is FQNEAQ (reference sequence). This CDR3 spans 14 amino acids. This CDR3 is CASSPTGSNQPQHF. DNA for the CDR3: TGTGCCAGCAGCCCGACGGGGAGCAATCAGCCCCAGCATTTT.

This chain joins TRBV11-3 and TRBJ2-3; 10 bases match TRBD2. In germline, CDR1 is SGHNT, CDR2 YENEEA. J was trimmed by 2 bases and V by 1 base; bases with no gene match: 6. The CDR3 covers 17 residues. This CDR3 is CASSLGASGGHTDTQYF. DNA for the CDR3: TGTGCCAGCAGCTTAGGTGCTAGCGGGGGACACACAGATACGCAGTATTTT.